Listed below are T cell receptor beta chains from one sample, sequenced in a study of blood T cell repertoires in COVID-19. Libraries were prepared by immunoSEQ multiplex PCR; TCRdb keeps only in-frame clonotypes and omits some of them. The sample records approximately 54,000 clones, around nine tenths being singletons. Sequencing input: peripheral blood. The receptor set was obtained from a man in his fifties with acute or convalescent COVID-19. CDR3s include the opening cysteine and the closing phenylalanine or tryptophan. Each record gives: clone size, J gene, V gene, D gene, CDR3 DNA, CDR3 protein. A D gene is named only where the DNA matches it firmly. The size entry is marked missing in some rows and otherwise reads once, few, many or a size class.

-,TRBJ1-1,TRBV3-1/TRBV3-2,TRBD1,TGTGCCAGCAGCCCCTCATCTGACAGGGGGCAGACTGAAGCTTTCTTT,CASSPSSDRGQTEAFF
-,TRBJ2-1,TRBV19,TRBD2,TGTGCCAGTTCCCAAGCGGGAGGGAATTACAATGAGCAGTTCTTC,CASSQAGGNYNEQFF
-,TRBJ2-3,TRBV7-3,TRBD1,TGTGCCAGCAGCTTAGGGACAGGGGTCACAGATACGCAGTATTTT,CASSLGTGVTDTQYF
-,TRBJ1-5,TRBV5-6,TRBD1,TGTGCCAGCAGCTCCCGTAGGACAGGGTATAGCAATCAGCCCCAGCATTTT,CASSSRRTGYSNQPQHF
-,TRBJ2-1,TRBV7-9,-,TGTGCCAGCAGCTTAGCTACAGGGTGGAATGAGCAGTTCTTC,CASSLATGWNEQFF
-,TRBJ1-4,TRBV15,TRBD1,TGTGCCACCAGCAGAGGAGGAGACAGGGCAAAGGAAAAACTGTTTTTT,CATSRGGDRAKEKLFF
-,TRBJ1-4,TRBV12-2,-,TGTGCAAGTCGCCCGAAGAGCGATGCAACTAATGAAAAACTGTTTTTT,CASRPKSDATNEKLFF
-,TRBJ1-4,TRBV5-1,-,TGCGCCAGCAGCTGGACCGGGGATCTTAATGAAAAACTGTTTTTT,CASSWTGDLNEKLFF
-,TRBJ1-2,TRBV12-3/TRBV12-4,-,TGTGCCAGCAGCCGAGACTATGGCTACACCTTC,CASSRDYGYTF
-,TRBJ1-3,TRBV5-1,TRBD1,TGCGCCAGCAGCCCTACAGGGGGCACTGGAAACACCATATATTTT,CASSPTGGTGNTIYF
-,TRBJ2-3,TRBV4-1,-,TGCGCCAGCAGCCAATCACCCGGGGCAGATACGCAGTATTTT,CASSQSPGADTQYF
-,TRBJ1-6,TRBV28,-,TGTGCCACCCTAGCATTCTCCTATAATTCACCCCTCCACTTT,CATLAFSYNSPLHF
-,TRBJ1-1,TRBV12-3/TRBV12-4,-,TGTGCCAGCAGCAGAACAGGAGTCACTGAAGCTTTCTTT,CASSRTGVTEAFF
-,TRBJ2-3,TRBV3-1/TRBV3-2,TRBD2,TGTGCCAGCAGCCAAGCAGGACAAGCATCCTTAGCGGGGGGTCTGGATTTT,CASSQAGQASLAGGLDF
few,TRBJ1-1,TRBV19,-,TGTGCCAGTAGCCGTCGGACTGAAGCTTTCTTT,CASSRRTEAFF
once,TRBJ2-2,TRBV28,TRBD1,TGTGCCAGCAGTTTCGACAGGGGGAAGAACACCGGGGAGCTGTTTTTT,CASSFDRGKNTGELFF
-,TRBJ2-7,TRBV2,-,TGTGCCAGCAACCCGAACAGGGAGGGCGTCTACGAGCAGTACTTC,CASNPNREGVYEQYF